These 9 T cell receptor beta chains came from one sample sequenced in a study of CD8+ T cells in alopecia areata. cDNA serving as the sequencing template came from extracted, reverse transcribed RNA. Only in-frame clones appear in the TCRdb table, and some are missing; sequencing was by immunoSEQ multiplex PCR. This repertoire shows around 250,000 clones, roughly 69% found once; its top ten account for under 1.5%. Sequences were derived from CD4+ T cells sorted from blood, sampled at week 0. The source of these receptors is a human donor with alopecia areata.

The CDR3, as DNA: TGCGCCAGCAGCCAAGGGGACAGCCCATGGGCCAACGTCCTGACTTTC. Residues: CASSQGDSPWANVLTF. The chain links TRBV4-1 to TRBJ2-6; 7 nucleotides align to TRBD1. V lost 1 base, J lost 5 bases, and 5 bases stayed unmatched. CDR1 and CDR2 (germline): MGHRA, YSYEKL. The CDR3 is 16 residues long.

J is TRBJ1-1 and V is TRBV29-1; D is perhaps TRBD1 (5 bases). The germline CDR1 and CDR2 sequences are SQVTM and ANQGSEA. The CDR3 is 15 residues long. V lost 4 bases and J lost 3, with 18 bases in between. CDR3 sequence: CSVVPRGGSHTEAFF. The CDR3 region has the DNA TGCAGCGTTGTCCCACGGGGGGGGTCACACACTGAAGCTTTCTTT.

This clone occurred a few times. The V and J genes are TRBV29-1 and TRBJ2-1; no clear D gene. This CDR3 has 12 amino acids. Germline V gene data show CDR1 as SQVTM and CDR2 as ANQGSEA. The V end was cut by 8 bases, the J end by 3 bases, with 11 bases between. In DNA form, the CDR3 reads TGCAGCTTTGGGCGGAGCTACAATGAGCAGTTCTTC. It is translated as CSFGRSYNEQFF.

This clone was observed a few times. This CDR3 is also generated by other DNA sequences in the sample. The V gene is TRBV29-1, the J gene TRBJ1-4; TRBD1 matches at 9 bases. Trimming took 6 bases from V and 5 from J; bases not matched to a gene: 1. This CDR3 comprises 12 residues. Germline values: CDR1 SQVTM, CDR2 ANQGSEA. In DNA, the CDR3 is TGCAGCGTCGGACAGGGGAATGAAAAACTGTTTTTT. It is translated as CSVGQGNEKLFF.

Here the CDR3 reads CASSLPQGGSTEAFF. The CDR3 DNA reads as TGTGCCAGCAGCTTACCCCAGGGTGGAAGCACTGAAGCTTTCTTT. The rearrangement links TRBV7-9 to TRBJ1-1, with D perhaps TRBD1 (5 bases). CDR1 is SEHNR, CDR2 FQNEAQ, per germline (reference sequence). The ends were cut back, 2 bases at V and 4 bases at J, with 14 bases in the middle. The CDR3 spans 15 residues.

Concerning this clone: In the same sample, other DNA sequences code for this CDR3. CDR3 sequence (DNA): TGCAGCGTTGAGGGACTAAACACTGAAGCTTTCTTT. Its protein is CSVEGLNTEAFF. The J gene is TRBJ1-1, the V gene TRBV29-1; TRBD1 might be the D (5 bases). V gave up 3 bases and J gave up 2 bases, with 7 bases separating them. Germline lookup yields CDR1 SQVTM and CDR2 ANQGSEA. The CDR3 covers 12 residues.

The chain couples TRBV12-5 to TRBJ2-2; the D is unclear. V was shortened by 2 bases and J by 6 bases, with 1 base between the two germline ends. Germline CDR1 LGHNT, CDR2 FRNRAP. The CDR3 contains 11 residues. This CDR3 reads CASGLPGELFF. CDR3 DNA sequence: TGTGCTAGTGGTTTGCCCGGGGAGCTGTTTTTT.

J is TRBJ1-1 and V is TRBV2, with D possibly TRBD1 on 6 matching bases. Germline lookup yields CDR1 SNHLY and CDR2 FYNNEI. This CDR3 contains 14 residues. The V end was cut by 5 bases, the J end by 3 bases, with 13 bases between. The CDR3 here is CASSYRVGDTEAFF. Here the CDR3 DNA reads TGTGCCAGCAGTTACAGGGTAGGGGACACTGAAGCTTTCTTT.

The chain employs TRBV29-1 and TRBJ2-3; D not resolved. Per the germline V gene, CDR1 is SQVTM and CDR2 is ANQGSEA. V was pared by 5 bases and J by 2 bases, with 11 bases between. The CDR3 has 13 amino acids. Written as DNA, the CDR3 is TGCAGCGTTCTTCAGTCTGACACAGATACGCAGTATTTT. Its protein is CSVLQSDTDTQYF.